This T cell receptor (beta chain) was captured in a study of beta chain features in type 1 diabetes (dated by TCRdb to 2016 to 2019). Broadly, across the study: Mean age, gender distribution, total cell number and subset yield were not different between patients and healthy donors. A total of approximately 100,000,000 sorted cells were examined across all samples, and the number of cells per subset was strongly correlated with RNA yield. In the study, TCRB repertoires of sorted circulating CD4+ T cell subsets from recently diagnosed type 1 diabetes patients were compared with those of matched healthy donors. Regulatory and stem cell-like memory subsets were obtained from only 8 patients and roughly eight healthy donors, while naive and central memory subsets were obtained from all 28 donors.

As regards this clone: The target of this receptor is not known. Nothing much larger sits one base from this clone, and base qualities are not available.

A single peripheral blood draw of about 116 mL on average was collected from each donor into heparinised tubes. Naive, central memory, regulatory and stem cell-like memory CD4+ T cells were sorted on a BD FACSAria II using a panel including CD45RO, CCR7, CD25, CD127, CD95 and CD27. A purity above 95% was achieved for all sorted populations. PBMCs were isolated right away by Lymphoprep density gradient centrifugation and were stained directly, without culture. So that batch effects would be minimized, each experiment stained and sorted samples in pairs, pairing one healthy donor with one patient. The entire amount of isolated RNA was reverse transcribed using the High Capacity cDNA Reverse Transcription Kit, so the sequenced TCRB transcripts were expressed ones. Deep immunoSEQ sequencing was performed on naive, central memory and regulatory T cell samples, with an average of roughly 3.6 million total reads per sample. Sorted cells were lysed in RLT buffer, and RNA was extracted using DNase-treated RNeasy Micro or Mini kits according to cell number. Each cell subset was processed on its own to prevent cross-contamination, while patient and healthy donor samples were processed together. The immunoSEQ multiplex PCR was used to amplify TCRB sequences from cDNA, yielding 87-bp fragments that span the CDR3 region. Sequencing of the amplicons was performed on the Illumina HiSeq platform. The study's processing was this. Synthetic template baselines were used to correct PCR bias computationally, reads within Hamming distance 2 were collapsed together, and singletons that could not be merged were discarded. Reads were aligned against IMGT to assign V, D and J genes, CDR3 length and insertions or deletions at six rearrangement sites. Within each subset, clonotype counts were normalized to sorted cell number, and only after that were true diversity and Gini coefficients computed with the tcR R package. The overlap coefficient, calculated on TCRB nucleotide sequences, was used to measure repertoire sharing. Out-of-frame TCRB sequences from naive cells were analyzed to stand in for the pre-selection repertoire. The clones in this table, taken by TCRdb from immuneACCESS, are in-frame only. Not every clone is retained; where verified, under half of the shortfall comes from an unresolved V gene, and the cause of the rest is unknown. The V and J calls and clone size come from that table; D and trimming were worked out from the DNA. The sample profile shows 640,000 or so clones; about an eighth of them were found once. The ten most abundant clones make up approximately 0.022% of the sample.

Results the study describes overall, beyond this receptor: In all four CD4+ subsets, TCRB CDR3 length was moderately but significantly shorter in type 1 diabetes patients. HLA sub-analyses involved small numbers of individuals, so any influence of HLA type on TCRB rearrangement remained unresolved. PCR might favor shorter templates, but patient and control samples were amplified and corrected together, so any skew would affect both groups equally. At VDJ recombination sites, type 1 diabetes patients had fewer insertions and more deleted nucleotides, which implies abnormalities in thymic rearrangement. Naive, central memory and regulatory TCRB repertoires appeared more similar among patients than among healthy donors. Because cDNA was sequenced instead of genomic DNA, activated cells with high expression could be over-represented, although the groups did not differ in activation or CD3 levels.

There are 11 amino acids in the CDR3, from cysteine to phenylalanine inclusive. Just CDR3 DNA is preserved here, 33 bases in frame from base 1. The V end loses 6 bases and the J end loses 8 bases, and a stretch of 10 bases separates them. CDR1 and CDR2 (LNHDA, SQIVND) derive from the germline V gene (reference sequence). The receptor was derived from a man aged 18-30 years with type 1 diabetes. The sequenced sample consisted of naive CD4+ T cells from blood. This specimen's cell subset or site label, interpreted: true naive CD4+ T cells. The chain is encoded by TRBV19 joined to TRBJ1-2; the D segment cannot be called with confidence. The DNA sequence is given as TGTGCCAGTAGCCAGGAGCGAGGCTACACCTTC. The encoded protein is CASSQERGYTF.